This TCR beta chain is drawn from a study of blood T cells in healthy people across ages. Germline values: CDR1 SGHVS, CDR2 FNYEAQ. The V end was cut by 9 bases, the J end by 7 bases, with 12 bases between. CDR3 length: 12 residues. The authors ran a second PCR of 7 to 11 cycles using a sample-barcoded 5' primer and a J-beta primer mix. A minimum of 2.5 million CDR3-containing paired-end reads was obtained for each sample. TCRdb reprocessed the 5' RACE reads with MiXCR, giving one entry per CDR3 protein. The sample lists some 1,800,000 distinct CDR3 sequences; approximately 39% were seen once. The specimen was blood. The chain employs TRBV7-6 and TRBJ1-4; D may be TRBD1 (6 bases). The receptor was isolated from a human donor in good health. This chain's CDR3 is CASRGQVEKLFF. In nucleotides, the CDR3 is TGTGCCAGTCGGGGGCAGGTTGAAAAACTGTTTTTT.